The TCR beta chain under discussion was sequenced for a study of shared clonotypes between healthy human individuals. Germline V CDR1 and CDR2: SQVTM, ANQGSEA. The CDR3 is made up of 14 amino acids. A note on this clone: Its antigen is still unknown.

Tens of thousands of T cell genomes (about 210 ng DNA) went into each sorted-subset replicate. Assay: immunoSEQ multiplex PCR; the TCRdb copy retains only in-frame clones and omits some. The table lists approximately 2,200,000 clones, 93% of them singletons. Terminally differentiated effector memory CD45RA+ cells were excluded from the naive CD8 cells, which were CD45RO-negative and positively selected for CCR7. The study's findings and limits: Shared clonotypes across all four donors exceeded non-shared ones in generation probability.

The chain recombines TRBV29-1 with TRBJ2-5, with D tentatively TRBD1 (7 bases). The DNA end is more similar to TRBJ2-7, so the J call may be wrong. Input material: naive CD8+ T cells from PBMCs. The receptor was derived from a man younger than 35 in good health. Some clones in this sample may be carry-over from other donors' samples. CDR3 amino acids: CSVEEQGTGYEQYF. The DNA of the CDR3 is TGCAGCGTTGAGGAACAGGGGACTGGCTACGAGCAGTACTTC.